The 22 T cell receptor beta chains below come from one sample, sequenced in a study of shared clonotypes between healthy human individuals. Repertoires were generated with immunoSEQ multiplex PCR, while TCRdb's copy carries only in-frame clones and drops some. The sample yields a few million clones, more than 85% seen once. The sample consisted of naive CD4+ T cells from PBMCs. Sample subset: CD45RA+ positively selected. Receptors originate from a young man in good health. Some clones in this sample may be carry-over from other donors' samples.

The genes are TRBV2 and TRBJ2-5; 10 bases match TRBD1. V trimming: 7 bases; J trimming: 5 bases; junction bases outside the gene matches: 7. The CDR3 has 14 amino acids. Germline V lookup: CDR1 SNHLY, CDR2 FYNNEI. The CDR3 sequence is CASMLTGGLETQYF. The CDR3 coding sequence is TGTGCCAGCATGTTGACAGGGGGCTTGGAGACCCAGTACTTC.

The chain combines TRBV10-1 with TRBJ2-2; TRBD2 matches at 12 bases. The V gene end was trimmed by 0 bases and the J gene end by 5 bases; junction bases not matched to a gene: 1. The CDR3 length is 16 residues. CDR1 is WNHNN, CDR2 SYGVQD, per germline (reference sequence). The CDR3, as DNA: TGCGCCAGCAGTGAGTCGACTAGCGGGGGAACCGGGGAGCTGTTTTTT. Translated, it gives CASSESTSGGTGELFF.

DNA for the CDR3: TGTGCCAGCAGCTTGGGGCGAGGACAGGGGGCGCGAGAGCAGTACTTC. This gives the protein CASSLGRGQGAREQYF. V and J are TRBV5-4 and TRBJ2-7, with 11 bases identical to TRBD1. The germline V gene has CDR1 SGHNT and CDR2 YYREEE (reference sequence). J gave up 7 bases and V 0 bases, and 9 bases lay outside the gene matches. The CDR3 has 16 residues.

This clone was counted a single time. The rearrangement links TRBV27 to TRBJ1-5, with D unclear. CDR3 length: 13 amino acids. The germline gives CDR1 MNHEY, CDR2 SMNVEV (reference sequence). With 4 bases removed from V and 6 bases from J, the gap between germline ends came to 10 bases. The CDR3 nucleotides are TGTGCCAGCAGTTATATGTGGCGTCAGCCCCAGCATTTT. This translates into CASSYMWRQPQHF.

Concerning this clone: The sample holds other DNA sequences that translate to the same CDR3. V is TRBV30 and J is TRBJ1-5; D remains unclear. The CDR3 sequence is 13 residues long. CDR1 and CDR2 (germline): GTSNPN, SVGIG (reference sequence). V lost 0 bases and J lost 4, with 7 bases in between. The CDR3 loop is CAWSVQDNQPQHF. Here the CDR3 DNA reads TGTGCCTGGAGTGTCCAGGATAATCAGCCCCAGCATTTT. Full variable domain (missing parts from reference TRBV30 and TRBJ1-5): SQTIHQWPATLVQPVGSPLSLECTVEGTSNPNLYWYRQAAGRGLQLLFYSVGIGQISSEVPQNLSASRPQDRQFILSSKKLLLSDSGFYLCAWSVQDNQPQHFGDGTRLSIL.

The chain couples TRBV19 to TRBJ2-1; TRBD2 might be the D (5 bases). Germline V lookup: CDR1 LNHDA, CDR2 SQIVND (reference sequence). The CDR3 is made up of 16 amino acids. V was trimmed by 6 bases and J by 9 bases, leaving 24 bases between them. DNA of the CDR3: TGTGCCAGTAGCCCCGGGATGACCACCACCCCCCCTGAGCAGTTCTTC. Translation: CASSPGMTTTPPEQFF.

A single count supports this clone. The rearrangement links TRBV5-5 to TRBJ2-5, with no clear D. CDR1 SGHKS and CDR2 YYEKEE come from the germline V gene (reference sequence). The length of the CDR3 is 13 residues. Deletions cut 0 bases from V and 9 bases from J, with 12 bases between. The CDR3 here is CASSLGMSGPQYF. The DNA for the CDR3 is TGTGCCAGCAGCTTGGGTATGTCTGGGCCCCAGTACTTC.

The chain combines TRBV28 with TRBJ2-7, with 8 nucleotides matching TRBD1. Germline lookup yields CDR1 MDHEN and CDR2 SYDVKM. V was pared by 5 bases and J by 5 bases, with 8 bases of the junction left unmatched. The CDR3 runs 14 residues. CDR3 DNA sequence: TGTGCCAGCAGTCCGACCGGACAGGGCAACGAGCAGTACTTC. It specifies CASSPTGQGNEQYF.

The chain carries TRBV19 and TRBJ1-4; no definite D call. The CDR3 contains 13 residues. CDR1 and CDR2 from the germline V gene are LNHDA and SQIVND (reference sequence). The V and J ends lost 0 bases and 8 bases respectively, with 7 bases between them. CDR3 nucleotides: TGTGCCAGTAGTATAGAGGGCGGGGAAAAACTGTTTTTT. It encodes CASSIEGGEKLFF.

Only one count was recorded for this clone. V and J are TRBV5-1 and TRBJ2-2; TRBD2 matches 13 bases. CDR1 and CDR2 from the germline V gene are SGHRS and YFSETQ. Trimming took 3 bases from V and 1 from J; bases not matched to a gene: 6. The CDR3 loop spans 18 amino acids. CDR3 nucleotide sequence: TGCGCCAGCAGCTCGATGGGACTAGCGGGACAGAACACCGGGGAGCTGTTTTTT. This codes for CASSSMGLAGQNTGELFF. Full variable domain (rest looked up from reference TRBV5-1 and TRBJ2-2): KAGVTQTPRYLIKTRGQQVTLSCSPISGHRSVSWYQQTPGQGLQFLFEYFSETQRNKGNFPGRFSGRQFSNSRSEMNVSTLELGDSALYLCASSSMGLAGQNTGELFFGEGSRLTVL.

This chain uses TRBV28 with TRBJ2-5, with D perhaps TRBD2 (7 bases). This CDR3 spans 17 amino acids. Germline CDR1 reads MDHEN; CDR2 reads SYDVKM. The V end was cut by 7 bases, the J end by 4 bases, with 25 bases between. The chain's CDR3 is CASTPGAIGGHGETQYF. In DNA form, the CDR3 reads TGTGCCAGCACCCCCGGAGCAATCGGGGGGCACGGAGAGACCCAGTACTTC.

As DNA, the CDR3 is TGTGCCAGCAGCAACCGAGGGGGGTTGGAGACCCAGTACTTC. The encoded protein is CASSNRGGLETQYF. This chain uses TRBV5-4 with TRBJ2-5; D possibly uses TRBD1 or TRBD2 (6 bases each). There are 14 residues in the CDR3. Germline values: CDR1 SGHNT, CDR2 YYREEE (reference sequence). Between the trimmed V and J ends, which lost 4 bases and 5 bases, there was a span of 15 bases.

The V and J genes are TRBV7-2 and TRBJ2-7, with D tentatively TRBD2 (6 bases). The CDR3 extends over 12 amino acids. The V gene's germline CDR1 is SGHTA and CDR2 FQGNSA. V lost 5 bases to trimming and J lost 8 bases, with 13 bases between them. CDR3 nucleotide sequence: TGTGCCAGCAGCACCCCGGGACTTCAGCAGTACTTC. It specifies CASSTPGLQQYF.

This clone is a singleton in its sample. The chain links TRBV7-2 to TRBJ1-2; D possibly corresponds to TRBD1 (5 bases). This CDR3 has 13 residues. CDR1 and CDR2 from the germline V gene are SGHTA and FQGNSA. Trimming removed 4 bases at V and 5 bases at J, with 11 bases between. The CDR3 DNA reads TGTGCCAGCAGCTCACCGGGGCTATATGGCTACACCTTC. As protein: CASSSPGLYGYTF.

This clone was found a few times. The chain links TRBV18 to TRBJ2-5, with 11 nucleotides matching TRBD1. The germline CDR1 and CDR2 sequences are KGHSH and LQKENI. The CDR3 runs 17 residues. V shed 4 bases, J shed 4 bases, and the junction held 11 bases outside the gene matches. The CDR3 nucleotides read TGTGCCAGCTCACTTCTCCCGGGACAGGGGGACTCAGAGACCCAGTACTTC. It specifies CASSLLPGQGDSETQYF.

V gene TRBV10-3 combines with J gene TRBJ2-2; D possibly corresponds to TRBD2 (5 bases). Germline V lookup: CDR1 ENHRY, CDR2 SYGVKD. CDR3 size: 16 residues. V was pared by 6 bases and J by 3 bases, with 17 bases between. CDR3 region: CAIRSSRGADTGELFF. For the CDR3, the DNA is TGTGCCATCAGGTCTTCTCGGGGAGCGGACACCGGGGAGCTGTTTTTT.

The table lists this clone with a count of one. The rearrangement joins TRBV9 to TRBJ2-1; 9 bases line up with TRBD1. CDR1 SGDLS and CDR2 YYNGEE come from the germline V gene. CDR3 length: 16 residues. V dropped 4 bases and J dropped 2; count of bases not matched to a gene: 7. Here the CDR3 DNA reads TGTGCCAGCAGCAACGGACAGGGGTCGACCTACAATGAGCAGTTCTTC. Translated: CASSNGQGSTYNEQFF.

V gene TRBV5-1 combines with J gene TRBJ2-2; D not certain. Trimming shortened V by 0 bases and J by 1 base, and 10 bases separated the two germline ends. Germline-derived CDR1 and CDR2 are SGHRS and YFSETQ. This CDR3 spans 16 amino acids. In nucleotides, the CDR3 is TGCGCCAGCAGCTTGGGCCACGGAGAGAACACCGGGGAGCTGTTTTTT. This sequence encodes CASSLGHGENTGELFF.

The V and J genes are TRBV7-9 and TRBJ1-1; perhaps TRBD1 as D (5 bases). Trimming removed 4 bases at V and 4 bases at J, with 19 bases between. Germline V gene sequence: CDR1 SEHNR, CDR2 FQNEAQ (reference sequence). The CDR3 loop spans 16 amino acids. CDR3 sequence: CASSSEIWGGGTEAFF. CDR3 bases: TGTGCCAGCAGCTCCGAGATCTGGGGTGGGGGCACTGAAGCTTTCTTT. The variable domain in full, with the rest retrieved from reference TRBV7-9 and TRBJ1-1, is DTGVSQNPRHKITKRGQNVTFRCDPISEHNRLYWYRQTLGQGPEFLTYFQNEAQLEKSRLLSDRFSAERPKGSFSTLEIQRTEQGDSAMYLCASSSEIWGGGTEAFFGQGTRLTVV.

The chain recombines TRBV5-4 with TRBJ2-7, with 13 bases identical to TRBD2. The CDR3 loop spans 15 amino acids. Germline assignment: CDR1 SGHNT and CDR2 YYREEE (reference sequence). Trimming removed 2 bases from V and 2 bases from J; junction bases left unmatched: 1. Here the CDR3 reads CASSFGLAGAYEQYF. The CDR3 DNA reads TGTGCCAGCAGCTTTGGACTAGCGGGAGCCTACGAGCAGTACTTC.

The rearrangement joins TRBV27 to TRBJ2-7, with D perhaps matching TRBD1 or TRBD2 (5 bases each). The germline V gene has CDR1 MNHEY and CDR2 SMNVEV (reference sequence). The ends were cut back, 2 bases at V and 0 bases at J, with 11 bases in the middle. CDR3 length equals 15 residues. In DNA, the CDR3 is TGTGCCAGCAGTTTAAATTGGGACCGCTCCTACGAGCAGTACTTC. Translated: CASSLNWDRSYEQYF.

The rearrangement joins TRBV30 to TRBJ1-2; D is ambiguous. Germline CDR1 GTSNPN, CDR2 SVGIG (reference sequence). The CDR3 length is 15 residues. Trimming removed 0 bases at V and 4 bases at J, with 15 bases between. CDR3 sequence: CAWSVGTGFAYGYTF. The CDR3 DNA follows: TGTGCCTGGAGTGTAGGTACGGGCTTCGCCTATGGCTACACCTTC.